This note documents a single T cell receptor beta chain sequence. Its antigen is not identified. The sample's time point: week 23, last vaccination. Mutant IDH1 20-mer peptide, at 300 ug, made up each vaccine dose, with topical imiquimod. This sample was included in a study of a mutant IDH1 vaccine in newly diagnosed glioma. Here immunoSEQ multiplex PCR was the method, and the copy in TCRdb shows in-frame clones only, minus some. Here the sample spans some 70,000 clones, around 82% being singletons. Deletions cut 0 bases from V and 9 bases from J, with 18 bases between. The CDR3 consists of 15 residues. CDR1 and CDR2 (germline): SGDLS, YYNGEE.

This rearrangement joins TRBV9 to TRBJ2-5; tentatively, D is TRBD2 (6 bases). The receptor's source is a man younger than 35 with glioma. This specimen consisted of PBMCs, obtained from a glioma patient whose treatment included an IDH1 peptide vaccine. The CDR3 here is CASSVDGGPVGAQYF. CDR3 coding DNA: TGTGCCAGCAGCGTAGATGGAGGGCCTGTTGGGGCCCAGTACTTC.